This T cell receptor beta chain was obtained from a study of T-cell reconstitution after alpha-beta-depleted transplantation in children. CDR1 SGHTA and CDR2 FQGTGA come from the germline V gene. This CDR3 has 14 amino acids. V was shortened by 5 bases and J by 2 bases, with 10 bases between the two germline ends. The library targeted TCRbeta and was prepared with unique molecular identifiers. TCRdb fed the PCR reads into MiXCR, producing one record per CDR3 protein. The data contain about 500,000 distinct CDR3 sequences, about an eighth of them seen just once; the ten biggest clones take up around 13%. The study, taken as a whole, reports: Fresh T-cell production supplied most of the T-cell counts and diversity seen one year after transplant.

As regards this clonotype: Its antigen is unknown.

Material: PBMCs, mostly from graft donor cells, obtained 180 days after TCRalphabeta/CD19-depleted stem cell transplant. The TCR originated in a female patient aged 2-9 years who had a stem cell transplant for aplastic anemia, so the T cells may come from the graft donor. The rearrangement uses TRBV7-3 and TRBJ2-1; D gene ambiguous. The CDR3 region has the DNA TGTGCCAGCAGCGATGACCCACCCTACAATGAGCAGTTCTTC. Encoded protein: CASSDDPPYNEQFF.